The 27 T cell receptor beta chains reported below all come from one sample, sequenced in a study of T cells in localized non-small cell lung cancer. Sequencing used immunoSEQ multiplex PCR; TCRdb keeps in-frame clones, though not all of them. The sample lists fewer than 35,000 clones, 90% occurring once. Material: peripheral blood, obtained before any cancer treatment. These receptors were collected from a man aged 40 to 70 with stage I lung adenocarcinoma.

This chain joins TRBV6-5 and TRBJ2-2; 10 bases fit TRBD2. The CDR3 runs to 15 residues. After removal of 7 bases from V and 3 bases from J, the junction contained 5 bases not matched to a gene. Germline V gene data show CDR1 as MNHEY and CDR2 as SVGAGI. The CDR3 is CASNIAGGYTGELFF. The CDR3 bases are TGTGCCAGCAACATAGCGGGGGGTTACACCGGGGAGCTGTTTTTT.

Written as DNA, the CDR3 is TGCGCCAGCAGCTCCGGGACAGCCAAAAACATTCAGTACTTC. This encodes CASSSGTAKNIQYF. The chain carries TRBV5-1 and TRBJ2-4, with D possibly being TRBD1 or TRBD2 (5 bases each). The CDR3 totals 14 residues. Looked up from germline, CDR1 is SGHRS and CDR2 is YFSETQ. The V end lost 3 bases, the J end lost 0 bases, and 7 bases lay between the germline ends.

This clone was observed a single time. This sequence joins TRBV30 and TRBJ1-1; 7 positions agree with TRBD1. The V and J ends lost 1 base and 5 bases, in that order; junction bases with no gene match: 10. In germline, CDR1 is GTSNPN, CDR2 SVGIG (reference sequence). The CDR3 runs 15 residues. Written as DNA, the CDR3 is TGTGCCTGGAGTGCCCGACAGGGAGTGGGGACTGAAGCTTTCTTT. Translation: CAWSARQGVGTEAFF.

The rearrangement uses TRBV19 and TRBJ2-1; possibly TRBD1 for D (5 bases). Per the germline V gene, CDR1 is LNHDA and CDR2 is SQIVND (reference sequence). V was shortened by 7 bases and J by 5 bases, with 9 bases between the two germline ends. The CDR3 extends over 12 amino acids. CDR3 sequence reads: CASIDRNNEQFF. The CDR3, as DNA: TGTGCCAGTATAGACAGAAACAATGAGCAGTTCTTC.

Details on this clone: This CDR3 is also generated by other DNA sequences in the sample. CDR3 nucleotides: TGTGCCAGCAGCTTGGGTAGCGGGGAGCTGTTTTTT. Residues: CASSLGSGELFF. The chain links TRBV5-6 to TRBJ2-2, with D unclear. CDR1 is SGHDT, CDR2 YYEEEE, per germline. Trimming pared 0 bases from V and 7 bases from J, leaving 4 bases between. The CDR3 sequence is 12 residues long.

J is TRBJ1-6 and V is TRBV5-6; D is possibly TRBD1 (5 bases). Per the germline V gene, CDR1 is SGHDT and CDR2 is YYEEEE. The CDR3 spans 12 residues. The V gene lost 4 bases and the J gene lost 10 bases, with 9 bases spanning the gap. The chain's CDR3 is CASSIRVSPLHF. The CDR3 DNA is TGTGCCAGCAGCATCAGGGTATCACCCCTCCACTTT. The full variable domain, its missing parts supplied by reference TRBV5-6 and TRBJ1-6, is DAGVTQSPTHLIKTRGQQVTLRCSPKSGHDTVSWYQQALGQGPQFIFQYYEEEERQRGNFPDRFSGHQFPNYSSELNVNALLLGDSALYLCASSIRVSPLHFGNGTRLTVT.

The V and J genes are TRBV18 and TRBJ2-5; 10 positions agree with TRBD1. V was clipped by 4 bases and J by 5 bases; unmatched bases: 7. The CDR3 sequence is 15 residues long. Germline-derived CDR1 and CDR2 are KGHSH and LQKENI. The CDR3 protein is CASSLTTGGMETQYF. CDR3 nucleotide sequence: TGTGCCAGCTCACTAACGACAGGGGGCATGGAGACCCAGTACTTC.

The V and J genes are TRBV19 and TRBJ2-1, with D maybe TRBD1 (5 bases). CDR1 is LNHDA, CDR2 SQIVND, per germline (reference sequence). CDR3 length equals 15 residues. Trimming cost V 7 bases and J 5 bases, with 18 bases left between them. CDR3 bases: TGTGCCAGTACCAATCCGGGCAGGGTTAACAATGAGCAGTTCTTC. Translation gives CASTNPGRVNNEQFF.

The CDR3, as DNA: TGCGCCAGCAGCTTGGCGGGACAGGGAGCTAGGGGCTACACCTTC. It codes for CASSLAGQGARGYTF. The rearrangement uses TRBV5-1 and TRBJ1-2, with 9 nucleotides matching TRBD1. V lost 0 bases to trimming and J lost 8 bases; unmatched junction nucleotides: 8. The CDR3 totals 15 residues. The germline CDR1 and CDR2 sequences are SGHRS and YFSETQ.

This clone was counted a few times. V and J are TRBV19 and TRBJ1-2, with 9 bases that match TRBD1. Germline CDR1 reads LNHDA; CDR2 reads SQIVND (reference sequence). CDR3 length equals 15 residues. V gave up 5 bases and J gave up 8 bases; unmatched junction bases: 12. The CDR3: CASSRPSQGAQGYTF. The CDR3 DNA reads TGTGCCAGTAGTCGTCCATCACAGGGGGCGCAGGGCTACACCTTC.

V is TRBV6-4 and J is TRBJ2-3; D is perhaps TRBD2 (6 bases). Germline V gene sequence: CDR1 MRHNA, CDR2 SNTAGT. CDR3 size: 13 residues. The V and J ends lost 5 bases and 2 bases respectively, with 8 bases between them. CDR3 in amino acids: CASSRELTDTQYF. CDR3 DNA sequence: TGTGCCAGCAGTCGGGAGCTCACAGATACGCAGTATTTT.

The J gene is TRBJ2-3, the V gene TRBV10-1, with 7 bases fitting TRBD2. Trimming removed 0 bases from V and 0 bases from J; junction bases left unmatched: 12. This CDR3 contains 19 residues. Germline lookup yields CDR1 WNHNN and CDR2 SYGVQD (reference sequence). The CDR3 nucleotides are TGCGCCAGCAGTGAGTCGGGGTCGCTAGCGGCTACTAGCACAGATACGCAGTATTTT. Amino acid sequence: CASSESGSLAATSTDTQYF.

The chain joins TRBV6-5 to TRBJ1-1, with TRBD1 matching over 10 bases. CDR1 is MNHEY, CDR2 SVGAGI, per germline. This CDR3 has 13 amino acids. J was trimmed by 9 bases and V by 5 bases; bases with no gene match: 6. CDR3 DNA sequence: TGTGCCAGCAGTAACCGGGACAGGGGTAAAGCTTTCTTT. Translation gives CASSNRDRGKAFF.

The V and J genes are TRBV2 and TRBJ1-1; D ambiguous. The CDR3 totals 12 residues. CDR1 is SNHLY, CDR2 FYNNEI, per germline. V lost 2 bases and J 5 bases, leaving 6 bases between the germline ends. This chain's CDR3 is CASSEYLTEAFF. CDR3 nucleotides: TGTGCCAGCAGTGAATACCTGACTGAAGCTTTCTTT.

V gene TRBV27 combines with J gene TRBJ2-3, with 9 bases aligning to TRBD2. The CDR3 spans 14 residues. The V gene's germline CDR1 is MNHEY and CDR2 SMNVEV (reference sequence). V dropped 6 bases and J dropped 2; count of bases not matched to a gene: 3. CDR3 loop: CASSRLADTDTQYF. The DNA of the CDR3 is TGTGCCAGCAGCCGACTAGCGGACACAGATACGCAGTATTTT.

The chain links TRBV30 to TRBJ1-1; D is possibly TRBD1 (5 bases). V lost 2 bases and J 3 bases, leaving 25 bases between the germline ends. Germline V gene data show CDR1 as GTSNPN and CDR2 as SVGIG (reference sequence). This CDR3 region has 18 residues. The CDR3 here is CAWSPLSGLSRFYTEAFF. As DNA, the CDR3 is TGTGCCTGGAGTCCCTTATCAGGGCTCAGCAGGTTCTACACTGAAGCTTTCTTT.

The rearrangement joins TRBV5-1 to TRBJ1-3; D perhaps matches TRBD1 (6 bases). Trimming cost V 0 bases and J 1 base, with 11 bases left between them. CDR3 length: 16 residues. CDR1 and CDR2 (germline): SGHRS, YFSETQ. The CDR3 nucleotides read TGCGCCAGCAGCTTGGCCCTACAGGGATCTGGAAACACCATATATTTT. It encodes CASSLALQGSGNTIYF.

This clone was found once. V gene TRBV6-1 combines with J gene TRBJ2-7; D ambiguous. The CDR3 covers 15 residues. The germline V and J ends were trimmed by 1 base and 1 base, with 11 bases remaining between them. From germline, CDR1 is MNHNS and CDR2 SASEGT. The CDR3 sequence is CASSEGAALSYEQYF. In DNA, the CDR3 is TGTGCCAGCAGTGAAGGGGCCGCGCTATCCTACGAGCAGTACTTC.

The chain uses TRBV19 and TRBJ2-7, with D unresolved. The CDR3 contains 13 residues. V lost 1 base, J lost 4 bases, and 8 bases lay in between. Germline assignment: CDR1 LNHDA and CDR2 SQIVND (reference sequence). CDR3 sequence reads: CASSIGRKYEQYF. CDR3 nucleotides: TGTGCCAGTAGTATAGGCAGGAAATACGAGCAGTACTTC.

V usage is TRBV2 and J usage is TRBJ1-1, with D unclear. V lost 7 bases to trimming and J lost 6 bases, with 12 bases between them. The CDR3 covers 12 residues. Germline V gives CDR1 SNHLY, CDR2 FYNNEI. In DNA, the CDR3 is TGTGCCAGCATCCCCCATCGAGCTGAAGCTTTCTTT. The encoded protein is CASIPHRAEAFF. Supplemented by reference TRBV2 and TRBJ1-1, the full variable domain reads EPEVTQTPSHQVTQMGQEVILRCVPISNHLYFYWYRQILGQKVEFLVSFYNNEISEKSEIFDDQFSVERPDGSNFTLKIRSTKLEDSAMYFCASIPHRAEAFFGQGTRLTVV.

The rearrangement links TRBV30 to TRBJ2-5; TRBD2 matches at 9 bases. The CDR3 is made up of 14 amino acids. Germline CDR1 and CDR2: GTSNPN and SVGIG (reference sequence). The V and J ends lost 1 base and 1 base, in that order; junction bases with no gene match: 1. This CDR3 is CAWSGGGGQETQYF. Written as DNA, the CDR3 is TGTGCCTGGAGTGGCGGGGGGGGCCAAGAGACCCAGTACTTC.

The genes are TRBV30 and TRBJ2-3; D tentatively reads TRBD1 or TRBD2 (5 bases each). Germline CDR1 GTSNPN, CDR2 SVGIG (reference sequence). The V and J ends lost 3 bases and 6 bases respectively, with 13 bases between them. This CDR3 spans 13 amino acids. The CDR3 here is CAWRGDHWDTQYF. The CDR3 coding sequence is TGTGCCTGGAGGGGGGATCATTGGGATACGCAGTATTTT.

This clone has just one count. The J gene is TRBJ2-2, the V gene TRBV25-1; D ambiguous. V was cut by 3 bases and J by 5 bases, with 16 bases left in between. This CDR3 spans 16 amino acids. Germline V gene data show CDR1 as MGHDK and CDR2 as SYGVNS. CDR3 coding DNA: TGTGCCAGCAGTGATGACGGCAGGAAAAAGACCGGGGAGCTGTTTTTT. The encoded protein is CASSDDGRKKTGELFF.

V usage is TRBV2 and J usage is TRBJ1-1; TRBD1 matches at 9 bases. Trimming took 4 bases from V and 1 from J; bases not matched to a gene: 4. CDR3 length equals 15 residues. CDR1 and CDR2 from the germline V gene are SNHLY and FYNNEI. The CDR3 loop is CASSATGGRNTEAFF. CDR3 nucleotides: TGTGCCAGCAGTGCAACAGGGGGCAGGAACACTGAAGCTTTCTTT.

The chain employs TRBV10-3 and TRBJ1-1; no clear D gene. The CDR3 covers 14 residues. V dropped 0 bases and J dropped 1 base, with 6 bases sitting between them. CDR1 is ENHRY, CDR2 SYGVKD, per germline. The CDR3 loop reads CAISESVGNTEAFF. For the CDR3, the DNA is TGTGCCATCAGTGAGTCGGTCGGGAACACTGAAGCTTTCTTT.

The chain joins TRBV5-4 to TRBJ2-7; 8 positions match TRBD2. Germline V gene lookup returns CDR1 SGHNT and CDR2 YYREEE (reference sequence). This CDR3 contains 15 residues. Losses at the gene ends were 4 bases for V and 5 bases for J; bases not matched to a gene: 11. CDR3 protein: CASSAKRGGLNEQYF. In DNA, the CDR3 is TGTGCCAGCAGCGCTAAACGGGGGGGCTTGAACGAGCAGTACTTC.

The V call is TRBV7-9, the J call TRBJ2-1; D gene ambiguous. This CDR3 is 14 amino acids long. Germline V gene lookup returns CDR1 SEHNR and CDR2 FQNEAQ (reference sequence). The germline V and J ends were trimmed by 2 bases and 10 bases, with 15 bases remaining between them. CDR3: CASSLNTVFREQFF. The CDR3 nucleotides read TGTGCCAGCAGCTTAAATACAGTATTCAGAGAGCAGTTCTTC.